This record covers a single T cell receptor (beta chain). This clonotype was counted ten times or more. Its antigen has not been determined. Base qualities are missing; no much larger clone stands one base away. The data derive from a study of T cells in Graves' hyperthyroidism and ophthalmopathy (dated by TCRdb to between 2018 and 2021). For the study in its entirety: Peripheral blood was collected at initial diagnosis, before any treatment. TCR V-J signatures able to tell the groups apart were searched for in a discovery cohort of about a hundred patients, of whom around 42 had Graves' ophthalmopathy and about 60 had stable Graves' hyperthyroidism. Prospective prediction of ophthalmopathy was tested in an independent validation cohort consisting of fewer than 20 hyperthyroidism patients and approximately 16 patients who later progressed to ophthalmopathy. The 100 discovery patients were divided at random into training and test sets in a 7:3 ratio. In roughly six Graves' hyperthyroidism patients, the study also compared T-cell repertoires from thyroid tissue with T-cell repertoires from blood. After sampling, hyperthyroidism patients received methimazole starting at 30 mg daily, and ophthalmopathy patients received high-dose intravenous methylprednisolone. The paper reports TCR Vbeta CDR3 sequencing of fewer than 150 peripheral blood samples: 40 or so ophthalmopathy, 75 to 80 hyperthyroidism and approximately 17 progressor patients.

The TCR beta CDR3 regions were amplified from RNA transcripts. A first-round RT-PCR of the TCR CDR3 used the HTBI primer set with the Qiagen OneStep RT-PCR kit. Libraries were constructed in a second round of multiplex PCR, after which size selection and purification were carried out. The libraries were sequenced on an Illumina HiSeq2000 using paired-end 100 bp reads. The paper's processing steps were these. SOAPnuke was used to process the raw data, with reads discarded if the reads contained adapters or uncalled bases, had a mean Phred below 15, or lacked an exact constant-primer or identifier match. High-quality paired reads were merged with COPE v1.2.5, and unique nucleotide sequences were defined as clonotypes. Clonotypes were aligned to IMGT TRBV, TRBD and TRBJ reference segments using MiTCR v1.1. The analysis included only V-J combinations with a frequency above 0.0001, which together covered around 99% of the repertoires. A TCS score was defined as the ratio of F50 (clonal expansion) to E x V (chaos), with BLOSUM62-based TCRdist applied between CDR3 peptides within each V-J. Welch's t-statistics and random forest reduced 450 to 600 V-J features to about 12, which were used in a naive Bayes classifier (R e1071). TCRdb ran its own pipeline on the public reads, namely fastp trimming at Q25 and MiXCR clone calling, and kept in-frame beta chains. One record per CDR3 amino acid sequence lists the most common genes and DNA. The authors' filters were not applied to this entry. The sample includes 490,000 or so distinct CDR3 sequences, with 20% observed a single time. 45% to 50% of the sample comes from the top ten.

Ophthalmopathy patients had moderately to severely active disease, Clinical Activity Score of at least 3, NOSPECS grade of at least 4, and duration under 3 months. The study excluded patients with uncontrolled infections, other autoimmune diseases, pregnancy or lactation. Diagnoses were based on clinical symptoms, serum thyroxine and TRAb, thyroid ultrasound and orbital computed tomography. Ficoll-Paque density gradient centrifugation was used to isolate PBMCs from approximately 10 ml of fresh peripheral blood. Total RNA was extracted using Trizol reagent, and RNA quality was assessed on an Agilent 2100 Bioanalyzer. Overall study results and their limits: Blood samples also contained most of the expanded thyroid clonotypes (frequency above 0.001), which suggests that blood repertoires may reflect thyroid immune responses. In validation, the model predicted progression to ophthalmopathy a median of about 5.9 months before onset, with roughly 70% sensitivity and 72.22% specificity. A model built on a 13 V-J signature distinguished ophthalmopathy from stable hyperthyroidism, reaching around 87% sensitivity and about 81% specificity in cross-validation and 80%/75% in testing. No statistical method was used to set the sample size in advance, and investigators knew the group allocation.

The CDR3 runs 13 amino acids, cysteine and phenylalanine included. The entry retains the CDR3 DNA only, 39 bases that are in frame from base 1. In the germline V gene, CDR1 corresponds to MNHEY and CDR2 to SVGEGT. Deletion took 3 bases off V and 4 bases off J, with a span of 9 bases between the germline ends. Material for sequencing was blood. The sequence was collected from a man aged 35-49 years with Graves' ophthalmopathy. The rearrangement joined TRBV6-2 or TRBV6-3 to TRBJ1-1; no D gene call is confident. The CDR3 amino acid sequence is: CASSYEWITEAFF. The bases are TGTGCCAGCAGTTATGAGTGGATCACTGAAGCTTTCTTT.